This T cell receptor beta chain was sequenced for a study of cytotoxic CD8 clonotypes in ibrutinib-treated CLL. Measured with immunoSEQ multiplex PCR; TCRdb has only the in-frame clones, and not every one. The data hold 250,000 to 350,000 clones, with roughly four fifths observed a single time. Germline trimming cut 5 bases from V and 3 bases from J; bases unmatched to any gene: 8. The CDR3 runs 15 residues. Per the germline V gene, CDR1 is LNHNV and CDR2 is YYDKDF (reference sequence). Specimen: PBMCs, collected at disease progression, from a patient treated with ibrutinib. The receptor's source is a human donor with chronic lymphocytic leukemia. J is TRBJ1-2 and V is TRBV15, with TRBD1 identical over 8 bases. For the CDR3, the DNA is TGTGCCACCAGCCCCGGACAGGGATTCTACTATGGCTACACCTTC. Translating it yields CATSPGQGFYYGYTF.